Presented here are 18 T cell receptor beta chains from one specimen sequenced in a study of CD8 T cells in Susac syndrome. Reverse transcription of about 0.5 to 1 ug RNA was carried out with random hexamers. MiXCR, applied by TCRdb to the immunoSEQ multiplex PCR reads, yields one record per CDR3 protein. The table has about 180,000 distinct CDR3 sequences, approximately 94% seen once. The specimen was CD4+ T cells from PBMCs. The origin of the receptors is a human donor with multiple sclerosis.

The chain's CDR3 is CASSFTTARNEQFF. The CDR3 DNA sequence: TGTGCCAGCAGTTTTACGACAGCCCGAAATGAGCAGTTCTTC. The chain joins TRBV27 to TRBJ2-1; D might be TRBD1 (5 bases). CDR1 is MNHEY, CDR2 SMNVEV, per germline (reference sequence). V lost 3 bases to trimming and J lost 7 bases, with 13 bases between them. The CDR3 sequence is 14 residues long.

This chain connects TRBV2 to TRBJ2-3, with TRBD2 matching over 13 bases. With 8 bases clipped from V and 3 bases from J, the junction kept 5 bases outside the gene matches. The CDR3 covers 15 residues. CDR1 and CDR2 (germline): SNHLY, FYNNEI. The CDR3 DNA is TGTGCCAGCCCACTAGCGGGGGGGCGGACAGATACGCAGTATTTT. Its protein is CASPLAGGRTDTQYF.

In this sample, this clonotype turned up once. This chain uses TRBV24-1 with TRBJ2-2; D may be TRBD2 (5 bases). The length of the CDR3 is 14 residues. In germline, CDR1 is KGHDR, CDR2 SFDVKD. Trimming took off 6 bases at V and 0 bases at J, with 7 bases between the two ends. The CDR3 bases are TGTGCCACCAGTCCCGGGACGAACACCGGGGAGCTGTTTTTT. This codes for CATSPGTNTGELFF.

The rearrangement joins TRBV23-1 to TRBJ1-2; tentative D call: TRBD1 (6 bases). TRBV23-1 has ORF status, its function being uncertain. V was cut by 4 bases and J by 3 bases, with 12 bases left in between. CDR3 length equals 14 residues. Here the CDR3 DNA reads TGCGCCAGCAGTCGGGGGGGCAACGACTATGGCTACACCTTC. It translates to CASSRGGNDYGYTF.

This chain uses TRBV6-2 or TRBV6-3 with TRBJ1-4; tentatively, D is TRBD1 (6 bases). The CDR3 sequence is 15 residues long. With 6 bases removed from V and 8 bases from J, the gap between germline ends came to 19 bases. Germline values: CDR1 MNHEY, CDR2 SVGEGT. CDR3 loop: CASRFTGNNREKLFF. DNA of the CDR3: TGTGCCAGCAGATTTACAGGGAACAATCGGGAAAAACTGTTTTTT.

The chain combines TRBV27 with TRBJ2-7, with a possible D match to TRBD1 (6 bases). This CDR3 is 14 amino acids long. CDR1 is MNHEY and CDR2 is SMNVEV in the germline V gene (reference sequence). The ends were cut back, 3 bases at V and 6 bases at J, with 15 bases in the middle. The CDR3 bases are TGTGCCAGCAGTTTTAAGTACAGGGTAACCGAGCAGTACTTC. It yields the protein CASSFKYRVTEQYF.

The rearrangement links TRBV29-1 to TRBJ2-1; no firm D call. Trimming took 4 bases from V and 4 from J, leaving 20 bases between them. The CDR3 consists of 16 residues. Per germline, CDR1 SQVTM and CDR2 ANQGSEA. The CDR3 sequence is CSVGSPIHGDYNEQFF. The CDR3 bases are TGCAGCGTTGGATCACCAATTCATGGGGATTACAATGAGCAGTTCTTC.

The gene calls are TRBV20-1 and TRBJ2-1; 7 bases map to TRBD1. From germline, CDR1 is DFQATT and CDR2 SNEGSKA (reference sequence). CDR3 length: 15 amino acids. Unmatched junction bases numbered 10, after V lost 5 bases and J lost 3 bases. As DNA, the CDR3 is TGCAGTGCTCGCATCCCGGGACAGATCTACAATGAGCAGTTCTTC. As protein: CSARIPGQIYNEQFF.

The chain recombines TRBV20-1 with TRBJ1-2; D remains unclear. From germline, CDR1 is DFQATT and CDR2 SNEGSKA (reference sequence). The ends were cut back, 2 bases at V and 8 bases at J, with 15 bases in the middle. This CDR3 is built from 13 residues. This CDR3 reads CSARPRTFEGYTF. The CDR3 region has the DNA TGCAGTGCTAGACCGAGGACTTTTGAGGGCTACACCTTC.

The gene calls are TRBV15 and TRBJ2-7; perhaps TRBD1 as D (6 bases). Germline V lookup: CDR1 LNHNV, CDR2 YYDKDF (reference sequence). V lost 4 bases, J lost 0 bases, and 19 bases lay in between. The CDR3 extends over 17 amino acids. The DNA for the CDR3 is TGTGCCACCAGCACCCGTGGGGGCAGGACCCCCTCCTACGAGCAGTACTTC. Translating it yields CATSTRGGRTPSYEQYF.

J is TRBJ2-1 and V is TRBV5-1, with TRBD2 identical over 9 bases. V dropped 1 base and J dropped 4; count of bases not matched to a gene: 3. The germline V gene encodes CDR1 SGHRS and CDR2 YFSETQ. There are 15 residues in the CDR3. CDR3 DNA sequence: TGCGCCAGCAGCTTGACTAGCGGGCTTTACAATGAGCAGTTCTTC. Residues: CASSLTSGLYNEQFF.

The gene calls are TRBV29-1 and TRBJ2-1, with 9 bases matching TRBD2. CDR3 length equals 16 residues. V trimming: 1 base; J trimming: 2 bases; junction bases outside the gene matches: 6. Per germline, CDR1 SQVTM and CDR2 ANQGSEA. CDR3 nucleotide sequence: TGCAGCGTTGAAGGCCGACGCGGGAGGGCCTACAATGAGCAGTTCTTC. Translating it yields CSVEGRRGRAYNEQFF.

J is TRBJ2-7 and V is TRBV2, with TRBD2 matching over 7 bases. The V gene end was trimmed by 5 bases and the J gene end by 2 bases; junction bases not matched to a gene: 3. The CDR3 covers 13 residues. CDR1 is SNHLY, CDR2 FYNNEI, per germline. In DNA, the CDR3 is TGTGCCAGCAGTTGGGGGGGTCCCTACGAGCAGTACTTC. This encodes CASSWGGPYEQYF.

V and J are TRBV20-1 and TRBJ2-5; possibly TRBD2 for D (5 bases). The V end was cut by 4 bases, the J end by 2 bases, with 11 bases between. Germline values: CDR1 DFQATT, CDR2 SNEGSKA (reference sequence). This CDR3 comprises 13 residues. CDR3 sequence (DNA): TGCAGTGCTAACGGAGGAAATCAAGAGACCCAGTACTTC. It encodes CSANGGNQETQYF.

The J gene is TRBJ1-5, the V gene TRBV30; no clear D gene. CDR1 GTSNPN and CDR2 SVGIG come from the germline V gene (reference sequence). The V gene lost 1 base and the J gene lost 5 bases, with 9 bases spanning the gap. This CDR3 is 13 amino acids long. The CDR3 DNA follows: TGTGCCTGGAGTGGGGGAAATGATCAGCCCCAGCATTTT. This encodes CAWSGGNDQPQHF.

The chain couples TRBV10-3 to TRBJ2-7, with TRBD2 matching over 11 bases. V lost 4 bases to trimming and J lost 3 bases; unmatched junction nucleotides: 8. Germline lookup yields CDR1 ENHRY and CDR2 SYGVKD. CDR3 length: 16 residues. The CDR3 loop is CAISALSGGAFYEQYF. The CDR3, as DNA: TGTGCCATCAGTGCCCTTAGCGGGGGGGCGTTCTACGAGCAGTACTTC.

The rearrangement uses TRBV2 and TRBJ1-5; no reliable D call. The V end lost 7 bases, the J end lost 4 bases, and 14 bases lay between the germline ends. The CDR3 runs 14 residues. Germline V CDR1 and CDR2: SNHLY, FYNNEI. The CDR3, as DNA: TGTGCCAGCACCCCGGCGGGTATAAATCAGCCCCAGCATTTT. Protein product: CASTPAGINQPQHF.

The V gene is TRBV7-9, the J gene TRBJ1-5; D is unresolved. This CDR3 region has 14 residues. Germline CDR1 and CDR2: SEHNR and FQNEAQ (reference sequence). The ends were cut back, 1 base at V and 3 bases at J, with 7 bases in the middle. The CDR3 region is CASSLDWPNQPQHF. The DNA for the CDR3 is TGTGCCAGCAGCTTAGATTGGCCCAATCAGCCCCAGCATTTT.